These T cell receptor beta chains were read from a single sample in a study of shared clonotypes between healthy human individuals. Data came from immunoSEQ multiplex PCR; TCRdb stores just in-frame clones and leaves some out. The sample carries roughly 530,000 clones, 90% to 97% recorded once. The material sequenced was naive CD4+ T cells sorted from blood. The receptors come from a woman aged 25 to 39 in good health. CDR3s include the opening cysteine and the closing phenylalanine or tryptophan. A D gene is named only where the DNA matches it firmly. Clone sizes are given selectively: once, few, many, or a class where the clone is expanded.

CDR3 protein: CASSLFLVSYEQYF
CDR3 DNA: TGTGCCAGCAGCTTATTTCTTGTCTCCTACGAGCAGTACTTC
V gene: TRBV7-2
J gene: TRBJ2-7
clone size: NA
D gene: NA

CDR3 protein: CAISAGQGDNQPQHF
CDR3 DNA: TGTGCCATCAGTGCCGGACAGGGAGACAATCAGCCCCAGCATTTT
V gene: TRBV10-3
J gene: TRBJ1-5
clone size: NA
D gene: TRBD1

CDR3 protein: CASSIGLTDTQYF
CDR3 DNA: TGTGCCAGTAGTATAGGACTCACAGATACGCAGTATTTT
V gene: TRBV19
J gene: TRBJ2-3
clone size: NA
D gene: NA

CDR3 protein: CASSSTGNSNYGYTF
CDR3 DNA: TGTGCCAGCAGTTCCACAGGGAATTCTAACTATGGCTACACCTTC
V gene: TRBV28
J gene: TRBJ1-2
clone size: NA
D gene: NA

CDR3 protein: CASSWGGITEAFF
CDR3 DNA: TGTGCCAGCAGCTGGGGGGGCATCACTGAAGCTTTCTTT
V gene: TRBV5-6
J gene: TRBJ1-1
clone size: once
D gene: NA

CDR3 protein: CASSSRASTDTQYF
CDR3 DNA: TGTGCCAGCAGCTCAAGGGCTAGCACAGATACGCAGTATTTT
V gene: TRBV4-2
J gene: TRBJ2-3
clone size: NA
D gene: NA

CDR3 protein: CASSPPVYSGNTIYF
CDR3 DNA: TGTGCCAGCTCACCACCCGTATACTCTGGAAACACCATATATTTT
V gene: TRBV18
J gene: TRBJ1-3
clone size: NA
D gene: NA

CDR3 protein: CAWSDRASGRAGELFF
CDR3 DNA: TGTGCCTGGAGTGATCGGGCTAGCGGGAGGGCCGGGGAGCTGTTTTTT
V gene: TRBV30
J gene: TRBJ2-2
clone size: NA
D gene: TRBD2

CDR3 protein: CASSSPGTSVSYEQYF
CDR3 DNA: TGTGCCAGCAGTTCTCCCGGGACATCGGTGTCCTACGAGCAGTACTTC
V gene: TRBV28
J gene: TRBJ2-7
clone size: NA
D gene: NA

CDR3 protein: CASSVTASNQPQHF
CDR3 DNA: TGTGCCAGCAGCGTAACAGCGAGCAATCAGCCCCAGCATTTT
V gene: TRBV9
J gene: TRBJ1-5
clone size: NA
D gene: NA

CDR3 protein: CASSYRQGNPNTQYF
CDR3 DNA: TGTGCCAGCAGTTACCGACAGGGGAATCCGAATACGCAGTATTTT
V gene: TRBV27
J gene: TRBJ2-3
clone size: NA
D gene: TRBD1

CDR3 protein: CAWSLGGNQPQHF
CDR3 DNA: TGTGCCTGGAGTTTGGGGGGCAATCAGCCCCAGCATTTT
V gene: TRBV30
J gene: TRBJ1-5
clone size: NA
D gene: NA

CDR3 protein: CSVSADTLNTEAFF
CDR3 DNA: TGCAGCGTTTCTGCCGACACCTTGAACACTGAAGCTTTCTTT
V gene: TRBV29-1
J gene: TRBJ1-1
clone size: NA
D gene: NA

CDR3 protein: CASSLRQGREETQYF
CDR3 DNA: TGTGCCAGCAGCTTAAGGCAGGGAAGAGAAGAGACCCAGTACTTC
V gene: TRBV5-4
J gene: TRBJ2-5
clone size: NA
D gene: NA

CDR3 protein: CASSFAKGYEQYF
CDR3 DNA: TGTGCCAGCAGCTTTGCCAAGGGATACGAGCAGTACTTC
V gene: TRBV7-2
J gene: TRBJ2-7
clone size: NA
D gene: NA

CDR3 protein: CASSPPVRVEAFF
CDR3 DNA: TGTGCCAGCTCACCACCCGTCAGAGTTGAAGCTTTCTTT
V gene: TRBV18
J gene: TRBJ1-1
clone size: once
D gene: NA

CDR3 protein: CASSSQEGNTEAFF
CDR3 DNA: TGTGCCAGCAGCTCCCAAGAGGGTAACACTGAAGCTTTCTTT
V gene: TRBV5-4
J gene: TRBJ1-1
clone size: NA
D gene: NA

CDR3 protein: CASSLATNTEAFF
CDR3 DNA: TGTGCCAGCAGCTTGGCGACGAACACTGAAGCTTTCTTT
V gene: TRBV5-5
J gene: TRBJ1-1
clone size: once
D gene: NA

CDR3 protein: CASSFGGAEETQYF
CDR3 DNA: TGCGCCAGCAGCTTTGGGGGCGCGGAGGAGACCCAGTACTTC
V gene: TRBV5-1
J gene: TRBJ2-5
clone size: NA
D gene: NA

CDR3 protein: CASSAGNTDTQYF
CDR3 DNA: TGTGCCAGCAGTGCCGGGAACACAGATACGCAGTATTTT
V gene: TRBV2
J gene: TRBJ2-3
clone size: NA
D gene: NA

CDR3 protein: CASSLWEEADTQYF
CDR3 DNA: TGTGCCAGCAGCTTGTGGGAGGAAGCAGATACGCAGTATTTT
V gene: TRBV5-8
J gene: TRBJ2-3
clone size: NA
D gene: NA

CDR3 protein: CASSGASGPYEQYF
CDR3 DNA: TGTGCCAGCAGTGGGGCTAGCGGACCCTACGAGCAGTACTTC
V gene: TRBV28
J gene: TRBJ2-7
clone size: NA
D gene: TRBD2

CDR3 protein: CASSLGLGNKEGYTF
CDR3 DNA: TGTGCCAGCAGTCTTGGTTTGGGGAACAAGGAAGGCTACACCTTC
V gene: TRBV6-1
J gene: TRBJ1-2
clone size: NA
D gene: NA

CDR3 protein: CASRVSVETQYF
CDR3 DNA: TGTGCCAGCAGGGTCAGCGTGGAGACCCAGTACTTC
V gene: TRBV6-1
J gene: TRBJ2-5
clone size: once
D gene: NA

CDR3 protein: CASSPPGLQIYEQYF
CDR3 DNA: TGTGCCAGCTCACCACCGGGACTCCAAATCTACGAGCAGTACTTC
V gene: TRBV18
J gene: TRBJ2-7
clone size: NA
D gene: NA

CDR3 protein: CASSRDRASTSGDEQYF
CDR3 DNA: TGTGCCAGCAGCCGGGACAGGGCATCGACTAGCGGGGACGAGCAGTACTTC
V gene: TRBV5-6
J gene: TRBJ2-7
clone size: NA
D gene: TRBD2

CDR3 protein: CASGRRSGANVLTF
CDR3 DNA: TGTGCCAGCGGGAGACGCTCTGGGGCCAACGTCCTGACTTTC
V gene: TRBV9
J gene: TRBJ2-6
clone size: once
D gene: NA

CDR3 protein: CASTHVAGHNEQFF
CDR3 DNA: TGTGCCAGTACCCACGTAGCGGGACACAATGAGCAGTTCTTC
V gene: TRBV19
J gene: TRBJ2-1
clone size: once
D gene: TRBD2

CDR3 protein: CASSPLAVANTGELFF
CDR3 DNA: TGTGCCAGCTCCCCACTAGCGGTAGCGAACACCGGGGAGCTGTTTTTT
V gene: TRBV18
J gene: TRBJ2-2
clone size: NA
D gene: TRBD2

CDR3 protein: CASRTSGRTFTQYF
CDR3 DNA: TGTGCCAGTCGGACTAGCGGGAGGACCTTTACGCAGTATTTT
V gene: TRBV19
J gene: TRBJ2-3
clone size: NA
D gene: TRBD2

CDR3 protein: CASSRQGHSYEQYF
CDR3 DNA: TGTGCCAGCAGTAGACAGGGCCACTCCTACGAGCAGTACTTC
V gene: TRBV2
J gene: TRBJ2-7
clone size: NA
D gene: TRBD1

CDR3 protein: CAIRDLSGNTIYF
CDR3 DNA: TGTGCCATCAGGGATTTATCTGGAAACACCATATATTTT
V gene: TRBV10-3
J gene: TRBJ1-3
clone size: NA
D gene: NA

CDR3 protein: CAWSIGVGGRYGYTF
CDR3 DNA: TGTGCCTGGAGTATAGGGGTCGGGGGAAGATATGGCTACACCTTC
V gene: TRBV30
J gene: TRBJ1-2
clone size: once
D gene: NA

CDR3 protein: CATSRDMAQAANTGELFF
CDR3 DNA: TGTGCCACCAGCAGAGATATGGCTCAAGCCGCGAACACCGGGGAGCTGTTTTTT
V gene: TRBV15
J gene: TRBJ2-2
clone size: once
D gene: NA

CDR3 protein: CASSLGLAAEGYF
CDR3 DNA: TGTGCCAGCAGCTTAGGACTAGCGGCAGAAGGGTACTTC
V gene: TRBV5-6
J gene: TRBJ2-7
clone size: NA
D gene: TRBD2

CDR3 protein: CAISPGTTVEKLFF
CDR3 DNA: TGTGCCATCAGTCCAGGGACCACCGTTGAAAAACTGTTTTTT
V gene: TRBV10-3
J gene: TRBJ1-4
clone size: NA
D gene: NA

CDR3 protein: CASRPEGLYNEQFF
CDR3 DNA: TGTGCCAGCAGACCGGAGGGTCTCTACAATGAGCAGTTCTTC
V gene: TRBV28
J gene: TRBJ2-1
clone size: NA
D gene: NA

CDR3 protein: CASSLRSSGTYEQYF
CDR3 DNA: TGTGCCAGCAGCTTGAGGTCTAGCGGGACCTACGAGCAGTACTTC
V gene: TRBV5-6
J gene: TRBJ2-7
clone size: NA
D gene: TRBD2

CDR3 protein: CASSLVGGDQPQHF
CDR3 DNA: TGTGCCAGCAGCTTAGTAGGGGGCGACCAGCCCCAGCATTTT
V gene: TRBV7-2
J gene: TRBJ1-5
clone size: NA
D gene: TRBD1

CDR3 protein: CAWEGQYYGYTF
CDR3 DNA: TGTGCCTGGGAAGGACAGTACTATGGCTACACCTTC
V gene: TRBV30
J gene: TRBJ1-2
clone size: once
D gene: NA

CDR3 protein: CASRFQGRSSPLHF
CDR3 DNA: TGTGCCAGCAGATTTCAGGGTCGGAGTTCACCCCTCCACTTT
V gene: TRBV27
J gene: TRBJ1-6
clone size: NA
D gene: NA

CDR3 protein: CASSLQETNTEAFF
CDR3 DNA: TGTGCCAGCTCACTCCAGGAGACGAACACTGAAGCTTTCTTT
V gene: TRBV18
J gene: TRBJ1-1
clone size: NA
D gene: NA

CDR3 protein: CASSVQKNTEAFF
CDR3 DNA: TGTGCCAGCAGTGTACAGAAGAACACTGAAGCTTTCTTT
V gene: TRBV6-5
J gene: TRBJ1-1
clone size: NA
D gene: NA

CDR3 protein: CASSTRDRDSPLHF
CDR3 DNA: TGTGCCAGCAGCACCCGGGACAGGGATTCACCCCTCCACTTT
V gene: TRBV5-4
J gene: TRBJ1-6
clone size: NA
D gene: TRBD1

CDR3 protein: CASSSGTVDEKLFF
CDR3 DNA: TGTGCCAGCAGCTCCGGGACAGTGGATGAAAAACTGTTTTTT
V gene: TRBV28
J gene: TRBJ1-4
clone size: NA
D gene: TRBD1

CDR3 protein: CATSTISTGELFF
CDR3 DNA: TGTGCCACCAGCACCATCTCCACCGGGGAGCTGTTTTTT
V gene: TRBV15
J gene: TRBJ2-2
clone size: once
D gene: NA